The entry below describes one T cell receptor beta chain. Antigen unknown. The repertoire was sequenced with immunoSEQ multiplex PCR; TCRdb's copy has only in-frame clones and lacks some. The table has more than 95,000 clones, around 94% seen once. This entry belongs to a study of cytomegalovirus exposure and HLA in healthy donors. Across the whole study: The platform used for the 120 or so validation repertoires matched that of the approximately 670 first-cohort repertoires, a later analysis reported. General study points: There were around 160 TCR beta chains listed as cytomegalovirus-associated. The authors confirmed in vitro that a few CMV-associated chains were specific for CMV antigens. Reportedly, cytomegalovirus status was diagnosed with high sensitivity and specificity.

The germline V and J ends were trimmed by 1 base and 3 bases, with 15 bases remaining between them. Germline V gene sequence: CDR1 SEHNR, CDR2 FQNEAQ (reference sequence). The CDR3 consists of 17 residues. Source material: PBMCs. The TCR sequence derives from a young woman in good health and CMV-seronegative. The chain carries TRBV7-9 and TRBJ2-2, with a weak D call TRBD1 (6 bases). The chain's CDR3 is CASSLVLKRTDTGELFF. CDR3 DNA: TGTGCCAGCAGCTTAGTGTTGAAGCGGACAGACACCGGGGAGCTGTTTTTT.